This T cell receptor (beta chain) was documented in a study of blood T cell repertoires in COVID-19. Study at large: The cDNA or gDNA used as material had been derived from T cells, B-cell-depleted T cells, or PBMCs.

Sequencing used immunoSEQ multiplex PCR; TCRdb keeps in-frame clones, though not all of them. The sample records about 110,000 clones, 85% to 90% being singletons. This clone was seen once. The germline CDR1 and CDR2 sequences are LGHNA and YSLEER. Trimming took off 1 base at V and 2 bases at J, with 16 bases between the two ends. The CDR3 runs 17 residues. The sequenced sample was peripheral blood. V gene TRBV4-3 combines with J gene TRBJ2-3, with D maybe TRBD2 (5 bases). The sequence derives from a woman older than 75 with acute or convalescent COVID-19. CDR3 sequence: CASSQGRSDFYTDTQYF. The CDR3 bases are TGCGCCAGCAGCCAAGGTCGATCGGACTTCTACACAGATACGCAGTATTTT.